This is a list of T cell receptor beta chains from one sample in a study of sequential checkpoint blockade in melanoma. Assay used: immunoSEQ multiplex PCR; TCRdb lists only in-frame clones, some missing. The table lists under 40,000 clones, 65% to 90% of them singletons, with about a fifth in the top ten. The sample in question was CD8+ T cells sorted from blood (inferred from file names), obtained from a patient given nivolumab and ipilimumab in sequence. These receptors were collected from a human donor with melanoma. Both conserved end residues are part of each CDR3. Fields, in order: clone size, J gene, D gene, V gene, CDR3 DNA, CDR3 protein. A D gene is named only where the DNA matches it firmly. For some rows the clone size is stated as once, few or many, or as a class when expanded; others skip it.

>NA|TRBJ2-2|NA|TRBV6-6
TGTGCCAGCGGATTACAGGGTACCGGGGAGCTGTTTTTT
CASGLQGTGELFF
>NA|TRBJ2-7|NA|TRBV7-9
TGTGCCAGCAGCTTAGTGAGGCACGAGCAGTACTTC
CASSLVRHEQYF
>NA|TRBJ2-5|NA|TRBV11-2
TGTGCCAGCAGCTTTGGCGGCGGTAAGCAAGAGACCCAGTACTTC
CASSFGGGKQETQYF
>NA|TRBJ2-7|NA|TRBV7-6
TGTGCCAGCAGCCCCGGAGCAACCCCTAACGAGCAGTACTTC
CASSPGATPNEQYF
>NA|TRBJ2-1|NA|TRBV27
TGTGCCAGCAGTTTAGATCGAGGGAATGAGCAGTTCTTC
CASSLDRGNEQFF
>NA|TRBJ2-3|TRBD2|TRBV7-2
TGTGCCAGCAGCTTTTGGACTAGCGGGAGCACAGATACGCAGTATTTT
CASSFWTSGSTDTQYF
>once|TRBJ2-1|NA|TRBV27
TGTGCCAGCAGTTTATGGGCAGAAACCTACAATGAGCAGTTCTTC
CASSLWAETYNEQFF
>NA|TRBJ1-1|TRBD1|TRBV5-4
TGTGCCAGCAGCATTAGACAGGGCCGAACTCTGAACACTGAAGCTTTCTTT
CASSIRQGRTLNTEAFF
>NA|TRBJ1-2|NA|TRBV2
TGTGCCAGCAGTGAAGCCAGTCAGTCCTTCTATGGCTACACCTTC
CASSEASQSFYGYTF
>NA|TRBJ2-1|TRBD1|TRBV4-3
TGCGCCAGCAGCCCCGGGACAGGGTTCAATGAGCAGTTCTTC
CASSPGTGFNEQFF
>NA|TRBJ2-7|NA|TRBV11-2
TGTGCCAGCAGCCCGAGGGCAGGATACGAGCAGTACTTC
CASSPRAGYEQYF
>NA|TRBJ2-5|TRBD2|TRBV27
TGTGCCAGCAGTTTAACGGGACTACCAGAGACCCAGTACTTC
CASSLTGLPETQYF
>NA|TRBJ2-1|TRBD2|TRBV27
TGTGCCAGCAGTTTGGGGCGGGGGTACAATGAGCAATTCTTC
CASSLGRGYNEQFF
>NA|TRBJ1-1|TRBD1|TRBV28
TGTGCCAGCAGCAGACAGGGGACTCCCCCTAGGGAAACTGAAGCTTTCTTT
CASSRQGTPPRETEAFF
>NA|TRBJ2-1|TRBD2|TRBV28
TGTGCCAGCAGTATACTAGCGGGAGACTCTTATGAGCAGTTCTTC
CASSILAGDSYEQFF